This T cell receptor (beta chain) originates from a study of T cells in localized non-small cell lung cancer. TCRdb keeps only in-frame clones here, not all; method: immunoSEQ multiplex PCR. The repertoire holds 70,000 to 75,000 clones, with around 85% as singletons. Germline trimming cut 5 bases from V and 5 bases from J; bases unmatched to any gene: 7. The germline V gene has CDR1 LGHNA and CDR2 YNFKEQ. The CDR3 has 14 amino acids. On this clone itself: Other nucleotide sequences from this sample produce the same CDR3.

The specimen comprised peripheral blood, sampled before any cancer treatment. This rearrangement joins TRBV4-2 to TRBJ2-5, with TRBD1 identical over 8 bases. The receptor was derived from a female donor of 60 years or more with stage I lung adenocarcinoma. CDR3 loop: CASSSQTGEETQYF. The CDR3 nucleotides read TGTGCCAGCAGCTCTCAGACAGGGGAGGAGACCCAGTACTTC.